This T cell receptor beta chain was found in a study of cytomegalovirus exposure and HLA in healthy donors. Assay used: immunoSEQ multiplex PCR; TCRdb lists only in-frame clones, some missing. This table has roughly 56,000 clones, roughly 92% appearing once. Trimming stripped 6 bases from V and 4 bases from J, with 13 bases between. The V gene's germline CDR1 is MNHEY and CDR2 SVGAGI. This CDR3 region has 14 residues. The chain couples TRBV6-5 to TRBJ1-5; D ambiguous. This clonotype was obtained from a man between 18 and 29 years old in good health and CMV-seronegative. Material: PBMCs. The CDR3 sequence is CASRGREANQPQHF. CDR3 nucleotide sequence: TGTGCCAGCAGAGGACGGGAAGCGAATCAGCCCCAGCATTTT.